Below, one TCR beta chain is given with its context. No antigen is known for it. Base qualities are not at hand, and no much larger clone is one base apart. The CDR3 regions of human TCRbeta chains were subjected to immunosequencing. The authors' pipeline ran thus. Repertoire TCRs were matched against a reference library of SARS-CoV-2-specific TCRs generated with the MIRA antigen-specificity platform. Breadth was defined as the fraction of unique TCRs that were SARS-CoV-2-associated. Depth was defined as the fraction of total T cells that were SARS-CoV-2-associated. Using the MIRA data, each spike-specific TCR was assigned both to the spike region to which the TCR was reactive and to a CD4 or CD8 class. Log10-transformed breadth and depth values were compared by one-way ANOVA with Sidak's multiple comparisons tests. Held by TCRdb, this immuneACCESS table contains in-frame sequences only and omits some clones. Under half of the omission traces to an unresolved V gene where checked; the cause of the rest is unknown. Clonal size and the V and J genes are those of that table, whereas D and trimming came from the DNA. The sample table shows 200,000 or so clones, and approximately 94% are seen once. The biggest ten clones account for roughly 8.4% of the sample.

The sample originates from a study of T cell responses to AZD1222 COVID-19 vaccine (dated by TCRdb to the early 2020s). For the study in its entirety: AZD1222 recipients whose second dose came at about 4 weeks and those whose second dose came at about 12 weeks were combined into one group, since spike-specific TCR depth and breadth did not differ between the two schedules. A total of 230 to 250 trial participants underwent TCR sequencing, of whom under 220 had received two doses of AZD1222 and roughly 26 had received two doses of the MenACWY control vaccine. Trial participants were enrolled into age subgroups of 18-55, 56-69 and 70-plus years, which contained about 150, 27 and 61 TCR-sequenced participants, respectively.

What the authors observed across the whole study: Participants were mostly white British and included more females than males, and it was suggested by the authors that clonal diversity may have been underestimated. Nearly half of unique spike-specific TCRs reportedly recognized epitopes outside regions mutated in the B.1.351 and B.1.1.7 variants. After two AZD1222 doses, spike-specific TCR breadth and depth were significantly higher than at day 0 and than in MenACWY recipients. In the small 56-69-year group, the increase in depth fell short of significance, most likely because of low power. Vaccine-associated CD4 TCRs spanned the whole spike protein, with dominant responses in regions 160-218 and 743-854. Conclusions about previously exposed vaccinees were limited because only a handful of AZD1222 recipients were SARS-CoV-2 seropositive at baseline. Because no day 14 peak-response samples were available, repertoires were characterized only after the peak T cell response.

The label giving this sample's time point can be read as: baseline before first vaccination. Vaccinee samples came from UK trials COV001 and COV002, including a single-blind randomized controlled phase 2/3 trial of AZD1222 (ChAdOx1 nCoV-19) in healthy adults. Trial participant PBMC samples were collected at day 0 and day 28 after the second dose for TCRbeta chain sequencing. In the germline V gene, CDR1 corresponds to MDHEN and CDR2 to SYDVKM. The CDR3 starts with the cysteine, ends with the phenylalanine, and has 15 residues. Kept here is only the CDR3 DNA, which spans 45 bases and is read in frame from base 1. Relative to germline, V is missing 7 bases and J is missing 1 base, with 7 bases of the junction outside any gene match.

The starting material was peripheral blood, obtained on day 0 of AZD1222 vaccination. The chain uses TRBV28 and TRBJ2-7, with TRBD1 identical over 10 junction bases. This sequence was found in an adult in good health. The DNA sequence is given as TGTGCCAGCACCGGCATGGGACAGGGGTCCTACGAGCAGTACTTC. Its protein reads: CASTGMGQGSYEQYF.